A single sample is the source of the 17 T cell receptor beta chains below, sequenced in a study of a mutant IDH1 vaccine in newly diagnosed glioma. Sequenced by immunoSEQ multiplex PCR; TCRdb stores in-frame clones only, minus some. Of 60,000 to 85,000 clones listed, more than 70% are singletons. Their antigens remain unidentified. As for time point: week 23, last vaccination. Mutant IDH1 20-mer peptide, at 300 ug, made up each vaccine dose, with topical imiquimod. The sequencing used PBMCs, collected from a glioma patient whose treatment included an IDH1 peptide vaccine. The receptors were sampled from a woman aged 50 to 60 with glioma.

This clone was observed once. The chain combines TRBV6-6 with TRBJ2-5; 9 bases match TRBD1. The J call could be wrong; TRBJ2-7 is a better fit for the DNA end. The CDR3 is 14 residues long. CDR1 is MNHNY, CDR2 SVGAGI, per germline (reference sequence). CDR3 protein: CASSSGTGTYEQYF. The CDR3 DNA reads TGTGCCAGCAGTTCCGGGACAGGGACCTACGAGCAGTACTTC.

CDR3 sequence (DNA): TGCGCCAGCAGAGCAGGGAGTGGGGCCGGGGAGCTGTTTTTT. It codes for CASRAGSGAGELFF. This chain uses TRBV5-1 with TRBJ2-2, with D perhaps TRBD1 or TRBD2 (5 bases each). V lost 5 bases to trimming and J lost 6 bases, with 14 bases between them. The CDR3 extends over 14 amino acids. Looked up from germline, CDR1 is SGHRS and CDR2 is YFSETQ.

This chain joins TRBV28 and TRBJ2-3; 8 bases are a match to TRBD1. Per the germline V gene, CDR1 is MDHEN and CDR2 is SYDVKM. The ends lost 6 bases at V and 7 bases at J; junction bases unmatched: 6. The CDR3 is 13 amino acids. As DNA, the CDR3 is TGTGCCAGCAGCTCGGGACAGGTCCATACGCAGTATTTT. As protein: CASSSGQVHTQYF.

V is TRBV5-1 and J is TRBJ1-3; D not certain. The V gene's germline CDR1 is SGHRS and CDR2 YFSETQ. The V end was cut by 0 bases, the J end by 0 bases, with 10 bases between. This CDR3 is 16 amino acids long. The CDR3 is CASSLEVAGSGNTIYF. In nucleotides, the CDR3 is TGCGCCAGCAGCTTGGAGGTCGCCGGCTCTGGAAACACCATATATTTT.

In this sample, this clone turned up once. V is TRBV23-1 and J is TRBJ2-1; 9 nucleotides agree with TRBD1. TRBV23-1 counts as an open reading frame of uncertain function. The V gene end was trimmed by 0 bases and the J gene end by 5 bases; junction bases not matched to a gene: 8. The CDR3 is made up of 17 amino acids. CDR3 sequence: CASSQSGTGGKDNEQFF. The CDR3 DNA reads as TGCGCCAGCAGTCAATCGGGAACAGGGGGCAAAGACAATGAGCAGTTCTTC.

The chain links TRBV10-1 to TRBJ2-3; maybe TRBD1 (5 bases). The CDR3 spans 16 residues. Trimming took 2 bases from V and 0 from J, leaving 12 bases between them. In germline, CDR1 is WNHNN, CDR2 SYGVQD (reference sequence). The CDR3: CASSEGQGPSTDTQYF. The CDR3 DNA reads as TGCGCCAGCAGTGAGGGGCAGGGTCCAAGCACAGATACGCAGTATTTT.

This chain uses TRBV2 with TRBJ2-1; TRBD2 might be the D (5 bases). The length of the CDR3 is 14 residues. V lost 7 bases to trimming and J lost 3 bases, with 13 bases between them. Germline assignment: CDR1 SNHLY and CDR2 FYNNEI. CDR3 residues: CASIQASSYNEQFF. CDR3 coding DNA: TGTGCCAGCATTCAGGCTAGCAGCTACAATGAGCAGTTCTTC. Supplemented by reference TRBV2 and TRBJ2-1, the full variable domain reads EPEVTQTPSHQVTQMGQEVILRCVPISNHLYFYWYRQILGQKVEFLVSFYNNEISEKSEIFDDQFSVERPDGSNFTLKIRSTKLEDSAMYFCASIQASSYNEQFFGPGTRLTVL.

The rearrangement links TRBV6-1 to TRBJ2-1, with D perhaps matching TRBD1 (6 bases). Per the germline V gene, CDR1 is MNHNS and CDR2 is SASEGT. The CDR3 loop spans 16 amino acids. V lost 0 bases to trimming and J lost 2 bases, with 11 bases between them. CDR3 region: CASSEATGWPYNEQFF. The CDR3 DNA reads as TGTGCCAGCAGTGAAGCCACAGGGTGGCCCTACAATGAGCAGTTCTTC.

The chain links TRBV9 to TRBJ1-2; D is undetermined. The length of the CDR3 is 15 residues. V lost 1 base to trimming and J lost 4 bases, with 14 bases between them. Germline V gives CDR1 SGDLS, CDR2 YYNGEE. CDR3 sequence (DNA): TGTGCCAGCAGCGTATCTCCGGCAGAGGTCTATGGCTACACCTTC. Translated: CASSVSPAEVYGYTF. Full variable domain (rest looked up from reference TRBV9 and TRBJ1-2): DSGVTQTPKHLITATGQRVTLRCSPRSGDLSVYWYQQSLDQGLQFLIQYYNGEERAKGNILERFSAQQFPDLHSELNLSSLELGDSALYFCASSVSPAEVYGYTFGSGTRLTVV.

The gene calls are TRBV14 and TRBJ2-3, with TRBD2 matching over 8 bases. CDR1 is SGHDN and CDR2 is FVKESK in the germline V gene. Losses at the gene ends were 4 bases for V and 1 base for J; bases not matched to a gene: 16. This CDR3 has 19 residues. The chain's CDR3 is CASSPERRWREAGTDTQYF. In DNA, the CDR3 is TGTGCCAGCAGCCCCGAGAGGAGATGGCGGGAGGCCGGCACAGATACGCAGTATTTT.

The chain has TRBV30 and TRBJ1-5; 9 bases map to TRBD1. The length of the CDR3 is 16 residues. Germline values: CDR1 GTSNPN, CDR2 SVGIG (reference sequence). V shed 3 bases, J shed 6 bases, and the junction held 12 bases outside the gene matches. The CDR3 coding sequence is TGTGCCTGGAGCGCTGACCCCGGGACAGGGACTCAGCCCCAGCATTTT. Protein product: CAWSADPGTGTQPQHF.

The V gene is TRBV19, the J gene TRBJ1-2, with D possibly TRBD1 on 5 matching bases. CDR1 is LNHDA and CDR2 is SQIVND in the germline V gene (reference sequence). V shed 4 bases and J shed 3 bases, with 9 bases lying between them. This CDR3 has 13 amino acids. CDR3 DNA sequence: TGTGCCAGTAGTAAAGGCAGGGACTATGGCTACACCTTC. It encodes CASSKGRDYGYTF. The complete variable domain, with remaining parts taken from reference TRBV19 and TRBJ1-2, reads DGGITQSPKYLFRKEGQNVTLSCEQNLNHDAMYWYRQDPGQGLRLIYYSQIVNDFQKGDIAEGYSVSREKKESFPLTVTSAQKNPTAFYLCASSKGRDYGYTFGSGTRLTVV.

V and J are TRBV7-2 and TRBJ2-7; 10 bases match TRBD2. V dropped 5 bases and J dropped 2; count of bases not matched to a gene: 0. The CDR3 is 13 residues long. Germline CDR1 reads SGHTA; CDR2 reads FQGNSA. The CDR3 spells CASSGTSAYEQYF. CDR3 in DNA: TGTGCCAGCAGCGGGACTAGCGCCTACGAGCAGTACTTC.

The chain joins TRBV9 to TRBJ2-2, with 9 positions matching TRBD2. CDR1 and CDR2 (germline): SGDLS, YYNGEE. The CDR3 contains 18 residues. V shed 0 bases, J shed 3 bases, and the junction held 9 bases outside the gene matches. For the CDR3, the DNA is TGTGCCAGCAGCGTAGCGGGGTCTAGCGGGGCGGACACCGGGGAGCTGTTTTTT. It is translated as CASSVAGSSGADTGELFF.

J is TRBJ2-2 and V is TRBV6-4, with D possibly being TRBD1 (6 bases). The length of the CDR3 is 13 residues. The V gene lost 4 bases and the J gene lost 3 bases, with 6 bases spanning the gap. CDR1 and CDR2 from the germline V gene are MRHNA and SNTAGT. CDR3 amino acids: CASSGQDTGELFF. CDR3 bases: TGTGCCAGCAGTGGACAGGACACCGGGGAGCTGTTTTTT.

The genes are TRBV6-5 and TRBJ1-6; maybe TRBD1 (6 bases). This CDR3 spans 16 amino acids. From germline, CDR1 is MNHEY and CDR2 SVGAGI. Trimming left V 4 bases short and J 3 bases short, with 13 bases between. CDR3 amino acids: CASSSRQELYNSPLHF. In DNA form, the CDR3 reads TGTGCCAGCAGTTCCCGACAGGAGCTCTATAATTCACCCCTCCACTTT.

This clone was picked up one time. The chain employs TRBV30 and TRBJ2-7; D unclear. From germline, CDR1 is GTSNPN and CDR2 SVGIG (reference sequence). The CDR3 has 13 amino acids. Trimming left V 5 bases short and J 2 bases short, with 13 bases between. The CDR3 spells CAWDGSATYEQYF. The CDR3 coding sequence is TGTGCCTGGGATGGAAGCGCAACCTACGAGCAGTACTTC.